This TCR beta chain was captured in a study of cytomegalovirus exposure and HLA in healthy donors. Looking at the study overall: The 90 to 150 validation repertoires and the approximately 640 first-cohort repertoires shared a platform, a later analysis reported. Overall study results and limits: The investigators catalogued some 150 TCR beta chains as cytomegalovirus-associated. In vitro assays verified that a few CMV-associated chains recognized CMV antigens specifically.

From germline, CDR1 is SEHNR and CDR2 FQNEAQ (reference sequence). V was pared by 1 base and J by 4 bases, with 6 bases of the junction left unmatched. This CDR3 contains 16 residues. On this clone itself: What it recognizes is unknown.

Libraries were prepared by immunoSEQ multiplex PCR; TCRdb keeps only in-frame clonotypes and omits some of them. Of some 180,000 clones in the sample, around nine tenths were seen once. This clonotype originated in a man aged 25-45 years in good health and CMV-seropositive. This rearrangement joins TRBV7-9 to TRBJ2-1; 8 bases are a match to TRBD1. The sequenced sample consisted of PBMCs. The CDR3 coding sequence is TGTGCCAGCAGCTTAGGAGGGCAGGGGGCATACAATGAGCAGTTCTTC. Its translation: CASSLGGQGAYNEQFF.